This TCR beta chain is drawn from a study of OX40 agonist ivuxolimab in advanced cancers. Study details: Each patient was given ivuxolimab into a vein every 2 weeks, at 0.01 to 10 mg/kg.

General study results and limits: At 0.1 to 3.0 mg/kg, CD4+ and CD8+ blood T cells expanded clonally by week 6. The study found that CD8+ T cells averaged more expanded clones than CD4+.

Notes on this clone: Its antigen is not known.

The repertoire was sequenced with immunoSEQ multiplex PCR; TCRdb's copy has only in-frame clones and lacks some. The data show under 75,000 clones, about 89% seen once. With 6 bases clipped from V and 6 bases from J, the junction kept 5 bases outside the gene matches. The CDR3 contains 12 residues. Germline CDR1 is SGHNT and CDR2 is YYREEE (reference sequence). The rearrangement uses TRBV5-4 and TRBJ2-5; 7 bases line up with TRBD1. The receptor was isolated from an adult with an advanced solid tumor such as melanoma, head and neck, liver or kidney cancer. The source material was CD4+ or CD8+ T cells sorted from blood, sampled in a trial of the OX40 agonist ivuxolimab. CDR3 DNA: TGTGCCAGCAAACTACAGGGGCAGACCCAGTACTTC. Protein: CASKLQGQTQYF. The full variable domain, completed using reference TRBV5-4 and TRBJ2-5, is ETGVTQSPTHLIKTRGQQVTLRCSSQSGHNTVSWYQQALGQGPQFIFQYYREEENGRGNFPPRFSGLQFPNYSSELNVNALELDDSALYLCASKLQGQTQYFGPGTRLLVL.